This T cell receptor (beta chain) is drawn from a study of T cell responses to AZD1222 COVID-19 vaccine. Repertoires were generated with immunoSEQ multiplex PCR, while TCRdb's copy carries only in-frame clones and drops some. This table has roughly 100,000 clones, 70% to 90% appearing once. The V gene's germline CDR1 is SEHNR and CDR2 FQNEAQ (reference sequence). V was shortened by 5 bases and J by 0 bases, with 16 bases between the two germline ends. The length of the CDR3 is 17 residues. This chain links TRBV7-9 with TRBJ1-4; no definite D call. The sequence came from an adult in good health. The material was peripheral blood, obtained on day 0 of AZD1222 vaccination. The CDR3 nucleotides are TGTGCCAGCAGCGGAACGGGTCGATTTGCAACTAATGAAAAACTGTTTTTT. This encodes CASSGTGRFATNEKLFF.